This is a list of T cell receptor beta chains from one sample in a study of blood T cell repertoires in COVID-19. The table came from immunoSEQ multiplex PCR; TCRdb's copy has only in-frame clones and leaves some out. This sample carries roughly 250,000 clones, 81% of them seen once, and the ten largest clones take roughly 2.9%. The specimen sequenced was peripheral blood. Receptor source: an older woman with active or convalescent COVID-19. CDR3s include the opening cysteine and the closing phenylalanine or tryptophan. D genes are given only for firm matches. Clone size appears in some rows only: once, few, many, or a class for an expanded clone.

clone size | D gene | J gene | V gene | CDR3 DNA | CDR3 protein
once | NA | TRBJ1-2 | TRBV12-3/TRBV12-4 | TGTGCCAGCAGTTTGAACAGGGTTAGTGGCTACACCTTC | CASSLNRVSGYTF
NA | TRBD1 | TRBJ2-5 | TRBV30 | TGTGCCTGGAGGAACGACAGGGAAGGGACCCAGTACTTC | CAWRNDREGTQYF
NA | NA | TRBJ1-1 | TRBV7-9 | TGTGCCAGCAGCTCAAGCGGGGACACTGAAGCTTTCTTT | CASSSSGDTEAFF
NA | NA | TRBJ1-6 | TRBV5-1 | TGCGCCAGCAGCTTAGGCGCCGGGGGGGTCGAATCACCCCTCCACTTT | CASSLGAGGVESPLHF
NA | TRBD1 | TRBJ2-1 | TRBV5-1 | TGCGCCAGCAGCTTGATGGTGACAGGGATCAACGAGCAGTTCTTC | CASSLMVTGINEQFF
NA | TRBD2 | TRBJ2-7 | TRBV7-8 | TGTGCCAGCAGCCCCCCGACTAGCTGGAGCTCCTACGAGCAGTACTTC | CASSPPTSWSSYEQYF
NA | NA | TRBJ1-1 | TRBV5-4 | TGTGCCAGCAGCTCCCCAGTTGGCACTGAAGCTTTCTTT | CASSSPVGTEAFF
NA | TRBD1 | TRBJ1-1 | TRBV24-1 | TGTGCCACCAGTGATTTACGGACAGGGGACACTGAAGCTTTCTTT | CATSDLRTGDTEAFF
NA | NA | TRBJ1-5 | TRBV19 | TGTGCCAGTAGTACCGGACATCGGATATGGCCCCAGCATTTT | CASSTGHRIWPQHF
once | NA | TRBJ1-2 | TRBV18 | TGTGCCAGCTTCCACCGGGACATCGATGGCTACACCTTC | CASFHRDIDGYTF
once | TRBD1 | TRBJ1-3 | TRBV10-3 | TGTGCCATCAGAGCTCAGGGGGAATCTGGAAACACCATATATTTT | CAIRAQGESGNTIYF
NA | NA | TRBJ1-3 | TRBV5-1 | TGCGCCAGCAGCTTGGCCGGTACGGGAAGCTCTGGAAACACCATATATTTT | CASSLAGTGSSGNTIYF
NA | TRBD1 | TRBJ2-2 | TRBV7-7 | TGTGCCAGCAGCTTCGGGACAGGGGGCGGGGAGCTGTTTTTT | CASSFGTGGGELFF
NA | NA | TRBJ2-7 | TRBV6-5 | TGTGCCAGCAGTTACGGCAGGACCTACGAGCAGTACTTC | CASSYGRTYEQYF
NA | TRBD1 | TRBJ1-1 | TRBV27 | TGTGCCAGCAGTTTCGCTCCCCCCGGGACAGGGTCCTCTGAAGCTTTCTTT | CASSFAPPGTGSSEAFF
NA | TRBD1 | TRBJ2-5 | TRBV27 | TGTGCCAGCAGTTCAACAGGGGGCGATGAGACCCAGTACTTC | CASSSTGGDETQYF
NA | NA | TRBJ2-3 | TRBV10-3 | TGTGCCATCAGTGATAATTCACTTCCTAGCACAGATACGCAGTATTTT | CAISDNSLPSTDTQYF
NA | TRBD1 | TRBJ1-2 | TRBV25-1 | TGTGCCACCCAGGGGACAGGGGCGATCAATGGCTACACCTTC | CATQGTGAINGYTF
few | TRBD1 | TRBJ1-3 | TRBV5-5 | TGTGCCAGCAGCCGGGACAGGGAAAACACCATATATTTT | CASSRDRENTIYF
NA | NA | TRBJ1-1 | TRBV9 | TGTGCCAGCAGCGTAGTCGACTTGGGGGGAACTGAAGCTTTCTTT | CASSVVDLGGTEAFF
NA | NA | TRBJ1-4 | TRBV7-9 | TGTGCCAGCAGCCTAGGTGGCGGGCATGAAAAACTGTTTTTT | CASSLGGGHEKLFF
NA | TRBD2 | TRBJ2-7 | TRBV2 | TGTGCCAGCAGTGTTCCGCGGGGGTCCTACGAGCAGTACTTC | CASSVPRGSYEQYF
NA | NA | TRBJ1-2 | TRBV14 | TGTGCCAGCAGCCAAGGGGCTTTACACGGGGTCTATGGCTACACCTTC | CASSQGALHGVYGYTF
NA | NA | TRBJ1-1 | TRBV4-1 | TGCGCCAGCAGCCCGGCGGGAACTGAAGCTTTCTTT | CASSPAGTEAFF
NA | NA | TRBJ1-1 | TRBV19 | TGTGCCAGTAGTATAGTACGGGACACTGAAGCTTTCTTT | CASSIVRDTEAFF
many | NA | TRBJ2-2 | TRBV27 | TGTGCCAGCAGTTTAGGACTTCCTAACACCGGGGAGCTGTTTTTT | CASSLGLPNTGELFF
NA | NA | TRBJ1-4 | TRBV19 | TGTGCCAGTAGCCTGGTCTCAGGGATGGAAAAACTGTTTTTT | CASSLVSGMEKLFF
NA | TRBD2 | TRBJ2-3 | TRBV5-3 | TGTGCCAGAAGCACGGGGACTAGCGGGGCATGCACAGATACGCAGTATTTT | CARSTGTSGACTDTQYF
NA | TRBD2 | TRBJ2-3 | TRBV7-2 | TGTGCCAGCAGCTTAAGACTAGCGGCTGAAGGCACAGATACGCAGTATTTT | CASSLRLAAEGTDTQYF
NA | NA | TRBJ2-3 | TRBV10-1 | TGCGCCAGCAGCGGGGGAGATACGCAGTATTTT | CASSGGDTQYF
few | NA | TRBJ2-3 | TRBV12-3/TRBV12-4 | TGTGCCAGCAGTGACCGGGAGGATACGCAGTATTTT | CASSDREDTQYF
NA | TRBD1 | TRBJ2-7 | TRBV5-1 | TGCGCCAGCAGCCCGAGCGGGACAGGGATCCACGAGCAGTACTTC | CASSPSGTGIHEQYF
few | TRBD1 | TRBJ2-7 | TRBV20-1 | TGCAGTGCGAGTTCCCACGGGACAGGGTCCTACGAGCAGTACTTC | CSASSHGTGSYEQYF